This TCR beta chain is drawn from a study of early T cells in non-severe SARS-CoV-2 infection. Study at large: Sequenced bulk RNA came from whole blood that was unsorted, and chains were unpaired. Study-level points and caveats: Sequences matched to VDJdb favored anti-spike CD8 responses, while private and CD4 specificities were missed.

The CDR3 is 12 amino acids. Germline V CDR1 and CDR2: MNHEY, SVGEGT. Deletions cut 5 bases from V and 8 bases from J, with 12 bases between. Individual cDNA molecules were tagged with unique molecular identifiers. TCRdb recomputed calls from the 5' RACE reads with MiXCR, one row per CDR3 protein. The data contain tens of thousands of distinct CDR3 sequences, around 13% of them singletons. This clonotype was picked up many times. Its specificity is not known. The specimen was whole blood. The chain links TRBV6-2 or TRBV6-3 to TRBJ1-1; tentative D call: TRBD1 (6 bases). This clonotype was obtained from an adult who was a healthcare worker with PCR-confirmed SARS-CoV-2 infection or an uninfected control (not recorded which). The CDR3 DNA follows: TGTGCCAGCAGTCAACAGGGTCTGGAAGCTTTCTTT. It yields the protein CASSQQGLEAFF.